This T cell receptor (beta chain) was captured by sequencing in a study of OX40 agonist ivuxolimab in advanced cancers. This clone is medium-sized (0.01 to 0.1%). Germline loops: CDR1 MNHEY, CDR2 SMNVEV (reference sequence). V dropped 3 bases and J dropped 2 bases, with 13 bases sitting between them. The CDR3 loop spans 15 amino acids. Libraries were prepared by immunoSEQ multiplex PCR; TCRdb keeps only in-frame clonotypes and omits some of them. The repertoire has 65,000 to 70,000 clones, around 83% of them found once; the top ten carry 2% to 2.5%. Sequencing was performed on CD4+ or CD8+ T cells sorted from blood, taken in a trial of the OX40 agonist ivuxolimab. The genes are TRBV27 and TRBJ1-2; D ambiguous. This TCR was sampled from an adult with an advanced solid tumor such as melanoma, head and neck, liver or kidney cancer. The DNA of the CDR3 is TGTGCCAGCAGTTTGAGTCAGAAAGTAAACTATGGCTACACCTTC. This gives the protein CASSLSQKVNYGYTF.